This T cell receptor (beta chain) is from a study of STAT5B mutations in CD4+ large granular lymphocyte leukemia. Regarding the study as a whole: About 25% of private leukemic clonotypes occurred rarely in other patients' non-leukemic repertoires. Patient CD4-sorted repertoires looked more clonal than healthy CD4+ repertoires, even without putative leukemic clones.

From germline, CDR1 is SGHAT and CDR2 FQNNGV. The V end was cut by 4 bases, the J end by 3 bases, with 22 bases between. The CDR3 contains 17 residues. In the authors' workflow: A productive frequency of 2.59 x 10-5 was the lowest detectable. TCRdb's copy holds only in-frame clones and misses some; the assay was immunoSEQ multiplex PCR. V, J and clone size are those of that table, while D and trimming were read from the DNA. The table lists 25,000 to 35,000 clones, roughly 79% of them singletons. This clone turned up a few times. Antigen specificity is unknown. The receptor comes from a human donor in good health. The chain joins TRBV11-2 to TRBJ2-7; D is possibly TRBD1 (6 bases). Sequenced material: CD4+ T cells from blood buffy coats. The CDR3 here is CASSYPKGQLYNYEQYF. The DNA of the CDR3 is TGTGCCAGCAGCTACCCTAAAGGACAGCTTTATAACTACGAGCAGTACTTC. Variable domain in full (rest from reference TRBV11-2 and TRBJ2-7): EAGVAQSPRYKIIEKRQSVAFWCNPISGHATLYWYQQILGQGPKLLIQFQNNGVVDDSQLPKDRFSAERLKGVDSTLKIQPAKLEDSAVYLCASSYPKGQLYNYEQYFGPGTRLTVT.